This T cell receptor (beta chain) is drawn from a study of shared clonotypes between healthy human individuals (dated by TCRdb to between 2020 and 2021). Concerning the study at large: Three men and two women, aged 18 to 49 years, made up the cohort. To increase sequencing depth and limit assay-specific biases, different laboratories used diverse techniques to prepare libraries and sequence TCR repertoires. Between about 0.94 and 8.9 billion PBMCs per donor were obtained by leukapheresis. To estimate repertoire size and how much clonotype sharing occurs between individuals, the study deeply sequenced the blood TCR repertoires of about five healthy adults. For each donor, CD4 naive and CD4 memory were each given three plates, CD8 naive was given two plates, and CD8 memory was given one plate. What the authors observed across the whole study: Naive subsets generally had larger estimated clonotype richness than memory subsets. Compared with non-shared clonotypes, the clonotypes found in all four sorted-subset donors had higher generation probabilities. Approximately 5% of naive CD4, more than 3% of naive CD8, around 2.3% of memory CD4, and 0.4% of memory CD8 clonotypes were shared across several donors. Pairwise subsampling indicated that sequencing depth was expected to affect the degree of clonotype sharing among donors. Sampling was limited to blood, and TCR repertoires in tissue likely differ from TCR repertoires in blood. The small number of donors limited the genetic and exposure-history diversity represented. Even with the large sequencing depth, rarefaction of the sorted-subset datasets indicated that sequencing was incomplete.

Using the deep immunoSEQ assay, TCR CDR3 regions were amplified from genomic DNA by multiplex PCR. For each cell subset, the extracted genomic DNA was distributed evenly across all wells of several immunoSEQ 96-well plates, and each plate served as one replicate. For sorted subsets, around 0.2 ug of genomic DNA, equivalent to 25,000 to 35,000 T cell genomes, went into each replicate PCR. The purified libraries were quantified using a Qubit 3.0 fluorometer, sized with a Bioanalyzer 2100, and then quantified again using the KAPA Library Quantification kit. A separate single-read 150-cycle Illumina NextSeq 550 flow cell was used to sequence each immunoSEQ 96-well plate. The paper's processing steps were these. The immunoSEQ output contained only junctional sequences without quality scores, so filtering could not match that applied to full-length reads. To assign V/J genes and CDR3, sequences were annotated against IMGT germline references using PyIR, a Python wrapper for IgBLAST v1.9. Reads were filtered out if the reads had weak V/J assignments (E-value above 1e-6), no CDR3, stop codons, out-of-frame junctions, or ambiguous translated residues. V3J clonotypes were defined as sequences sharing an identical inferred V gene, J gene, and CDR3 amino acid sequence. Percentage overlap between repertoires was calculated by dividing the number of shared unique clonotypes by the size of the smaller repertoire. RTK rarefaction, the Chao1 estimator, and Recon v2.1 estimates of unobserved clonotypes were used to assess repertoire richness. OLGA was used to compute generation probabilities for all TCRbeta clonotypes that the gDNA method yielded from a handful of donors. As stored in TCRdb, this immuneACCESS dataset retains in-frame rearrangements with V and J assigned. A fraction of the clones does not appear; measured against another copy, unresolved V genes explain less than half of the discrepancy, and the remainder lacks a known reason. V, J and clone size are taken as reported in that table, and D and trimming were inferred from the DNA itself. The sample records about 2.3 million clones, 85% to 95% of which are singletons. Roughly 0.34% of the sample lies in the top ten.

Comment on this clone: Its antigen is not yet known. Base quality data are lacking; no much larger clone is found one base away.

V lost 8 bases and J lost 3 bases; the stretch between them is 13 bases long. The CDR3 holds 14 amino acids from the cysteine to the phenylalanine. Only the CDR3 portion is preserved as DNA: 42 bases, with reading frame beginning at the first base. The germline V gene (reference sequence) supplies CDR1 SEHNR and CDR2 FQNEAQ. Healthy HIV-negative adults with no recently reported acute infections or vaccinations were included as donors. Every donor was a Caucasian adult residing in Nashville, Tennessee, USA. CD4+ T cells were enriched through magnetic negative selection, after which naive cells were positively selected on CD45RA and the remaining negative fraction served as the memory subset. After blood collection by leukapheresis, PBMCs were isolated using Ficoll-Histopaque density gradient centrifugation and then cryopreserved in the vapor phase of liquid nitrogen. Purity and quantity of every magnetically sorted T cell population were checked by analytical flow cytometry. Each sorted fraction had its genomic DNA isolated and then quantified by UV absorbance on a Nanodrop 2000c.

The receptor comes from a man younger than 35 in good health. Some clones in this sample may be carry-over from other donors' samples. The chain is made from TRBV7-9 and TRBJ1-4; TRBD1 is possibly the D segment (5 matching bases). The specimen was naive CD4+ T cells from PBMCs. According to the study, the label for this sample's cell subset or site signals: CD45RA+ positively selected. The DNA is as follows: TGTGCCAGCGCGGATCGGGGGGCTAATGAAAAACTGTTTTTT. Its protein product is CASADRGANEKLFF.